The 29 T cell receptor beta chains listed next were all sequenced from one sample in a study of CD8+CD57+ T cells in acquired aplastic anemia listed by TCRdb under 2018. Sequencing was performed on an Illumina HiSeq 2000. Genomic DNA served as template for TCR beta VDJ combination and CDR3 sequence profiling. In TCRdb, the public reads were trimmed at Q25 with fastp and aligned with MiXCR, with productive beta chains retained. Each record represents a unique CDR3 protein, reported with the most common genes and DNA among its rows. Present in this sample are about 62,000 distinct CDR3 sequences, over 45% of which were seen just once. The ten biggest clones cover about 2.5% of the sample. Sequences were obtained from sorted CD4+, CD8+, or CD8+CD57+ T cells (not recorded which) from PBMCs. All receptors derive from a human donor in good health, serving as a control.

This clonotype appeared many times. This sequence joins TRBV5-1 and TRBJ2-3; 15 bases are a match to TRBD2. The CDR3 has 20 residues. The junction had 16 bases not matched to a gene; V was cut back by 4 bases and J by 4 bases. Germline CDR1 reads SGHRS; CDR2 reads YFSETQ. The CDR3 sequence: CASSPQGGLAGGPGADTQYF. The CDR3 region has the DNA TGCGCCAGCAGCCCCCAGGGAGGACTAGCGGGAGGGCCTGGGGCAGATACGCAGTATTTT.

The chain recombines TRBV25-1 with TRBJ1-3; the match to TRBD1 covers 12 bases. The CDR3 length is 16 residues. J was trimmed by 4 bases and V by 4 bases; bases with no gene match: 5. In germline, CDR1 is MGHDK, CDR2 SYGVNS. This CDR3 reads CASSGGTGGWGNTIYF. The CDR3 region has the DNA TGTGCCAGCAGTGGGGGGACAGGGGGCTGGGGAAACACCATATATTTT. The whole variable domain, filled in from reference TRBV25-1 and TRBJ1-3, reads EADIYQTPRYLVIGTGKKITLECSQTMGHDKMYWYQQDPGMELHLIHYSYGVNSTEKGDLSSESTVSRIRTEHFPLTLESARPSHTSQYLCASSGGTGGWGNTIYFGEGSWLTVV.

This clonotype was detected a few times. A much larger clone differs by one base, so this may be a read error. The conserved closing phenylalanine or tryptophan is absent in this CDR3, likely reflecting a read error. The chain uses TRBV27 and TRBJ1-2, with TRBD1 matching over 7 bases. The trim removed 6 bases at V and 6 bases at J, leaving 10 bases unmatched. The CDR3 sequence is 14 residues long. Germline lookup yields CDR1 MNHEY and CDR2 SMNVEV (reference sequence). The CDR3 DNA is TGTGCCAGCAGCACAGGGGTCAGAAGTGATGGCTACACCCTC. Amino acids: CASSTGVRSDGYTL.

This clonotype appeared many times. The rearrangement links TRBV9 to TRBJ1-4; the D is unclear. V dropped 3 bases and J dropped 1 base, with 13 bases sitting between them. Looked up from germline, CDR1 is SGDLS and CDR2 is YYNGEE. This CDR3 comprises 16 residues. This chain's CDR3 is CASSGQMGGTNEKLFF. The DNA of the CDR3 is TGTGCCAGCAGCGGACAAATGGGAGGAACTAATGAAAAACTGTTTTTT.

This clonotype was seen many times. The rearrangement links TRBV30 to TRBJ1-1, with D possibly TRBD1 on 6 matching bases. Germline V CDR1 and CDR2: GTSNPN, SVGIG (reference sequence). The CDR3 totals 13 residues. V gave up 0 bases and J gave up 5 bases, with 10 bases separating them. CDR3 nucleotides: TGTGCCTGGAGTGTCCAGGGGCTGACTGAAGCTTTCTTT. It codes for CAWSVQGLTEAFF.

This clonotype was picked up many times. This chain links TRBV7-8 with TRBJ2-1, with D possibly TRBD2 on 6 matching bases. Germline lookup yields CDR1 SGHVS and CDR2 FQNEAQ. The ends were cut back, 4 bases at V and 8 bases at J, with 21 bases in the middle. CDR3 length: 16 residues. The CDR3 region is CASSSWGDQVRDEQFF. Here the CDR3 DNA reads TGTGCCAGCAGCTCATGGGGGGACCAAGTCAGGGATGAGCAGTTCTTC.

This clonotype is judged medium-sized. The CDR3 spells CAISEIDRHLETQYF. Written as DNA, the CDR3 is TGTGCCATCAGTGAGATCGACAGGCATTTGGAGACCCAGTACTTC. V and J are TRBV10-3 and TRBJ2-5; maybe TRBD1 (6 bases). The CDR3 spans 15 residues. The germline V gene encodes CDR1 ENHRY and CDR2 SYGVKD. Deletions cut 2 bases from V and 5 bases from J, with 15 bases between.

This clonotype was detected only once. The chain recombines TRBV6-1 with TRBJ2-7; the D is unclear. Trimming pared 8 bases from V and 1 base from J, leaving 24 bases between. The CDR3 runs to 17 residues. Germline V gene lookup returns CDR1 MNHNS and CDR2 SASEGT. CDR3 coding DNA: TGTGCCAGCGGCTCGACCCCTACCCCTCGTAAGTCCTACGAGCAGTACTTC. As protein: CASGSTPTPRKSYEQYF.

Many counts were recorded for this clonotype. This sequence joins TRBV5-1 and TRBJ2-7; TRBD1 agrees at 7 bases. V trimming: 3 bases; J trimming: 2 bases; junction bases outside the gene matches: 8. Germline CDR1 is SGHRS and CDR2 is YFSETQ. The CDR3 consists of 15 residues. The CDR3 protein is CASSSGTRGPYEQYF. CDR3 nucleotide sequence: TGCGCCAGCAGCTCCGGGACAAGGGGGCCCTACGAGCAGTACTTC.

This clonotype was detected only a few times. V and J are TRBV7-2 and TRBJ1-6; 7 nucleotides match TRBD1. Germline loops: CDR1 SGHTA, CDR2 FQGNSA. Unmatched junction bases numbered 3, after V lost 6 bases and J lost 10 bases. The CDR3 is made up of 12 amino acids. The CDR3 sequence: CASSSRGSPLHF. The CDR3 DNA is TGTGCCAGCAGTTCCAGGGGGTCACCCCTCCACTTT. Full variable domain (missing parts from reference TRBV7-2 and TRBJ1-6): GAGVSQSPSNKVTEKGKDVELRCDPISGHTALYWYRQSLGQGLEFLIYFQGNSAPDKSGLPSDRFSAERTGGSVSTLTIQRTQQEDSAVYLCASSSRGSPLHFGNGTRLTVT.

This clonotype was seen a single time. J is TRBJ2-3 and V is TRBV5-1; D is possibly TRBD1 or TRBD2 (5 bases each). Germline lookup yields CDR1 SGHRS and CDR2 YFSETQ. V was trimmed by 4 bases and J by 2 bases, leaving 17 bases between them. The CDR3 spans 16 residues. For the CDR3, the DNA is TGCGCCAGCAGCCCAACGGGGCGATCCCTCACAGATACGCAGTATTTT. Protein: CASSPTGRSLTDTQYF.

This clonotype occurred many times. This chain joins TRBV20-1 and TRBJ2-3; 9 bases align to TRBD2. With V trimmed by 7 bases and J by 4 bases, 9 bases remained unmatched. The CDR3 length is 14 residues. Germline V gene data show CDR1 as DFQATT and CDR2 as SNEGSKA (reference sequence). CDR3 in amino acids: CSDIAGDNPDTQYF. The CDR3, as DNA: TGCAGTGATATAGCGGGAGATAATCCAGATACGCAGTATTTT.

CDR3 sequence: CATRPRGALNTEAFF. DNA for the CDR3: TGTGCCACCCGTCCCCGGGGGGCGTTAAACACTGAAGCTTTCTTT. The chain carries TRBV24-1 and TRBJ1-1; TRBD1 is a possible D gene (6 bases). CDR1 and CDR2 from the germline V gene are KGHDR and SFDVKD. V was trimmed by 9 bases and J by 2 bases, leaving 18 bases between them. The CDR3 is 15 residues long.

This clonotype was observed at least ten times. V is TRBV12-3 or TRBV12-4 and J is TRBJ2-3, with 9 bases lining up with TRBD2. The junction had 7 bases not matched to a gene; V was cut back by 0 bases and J by 0 bases. There are 18 residues in the CDR3. The CDR3 region has the DNA TGTGCCAGCAGTTTAGCGCGGGGGGGACGGATTAGCACAGATACGCAGTATTTT. This translates into CASSLARGGRISTDTQYF.

The J gene is TRBJ1-2, the V gene TRBV29-1, with D unresolved. Deletions cut 0 bases from V and 9 bases from J, with 8 bases between. The CDR3 runs to 11 residues. The germline CDR1 and CDR2 sequences are SQVTM and ANQGSEA. As DNA, the CDR3 is TGCAGCGTTGAAGATTCTTCCAGCTACACCTTC. Translated: CSVEDSSSYTF.

This rearrangement joins TRBV19 to TRBJ1-6; D is possibly TRBD1 (6 bases). The germline V gene encodes CDR1 LNHDA and CDR2 SQIVND (reference sequence). V lost 7 bases and J 9 bases, leaving 13 bases between the germline ends. The CDR3 extends over 13 amino acids. The chain's CDR3 is CASTRQDGSPLHF. Here the CDR3 DNA reads TGTGCCAGTACCCGACAGGACGGTTCACCCCTCCACTTT.

The genes are TRBV10-3 and TRBJ1-2, with D tentatively TRBD1 (5 bases). Looked up from germline, CDR1 is ENHRY and CDR2 is SYGVKD. This CDR3 is 14 amino acids long. Trimming shortened V by 3 bases and J by 6 bases, and 14 bases separated the two germline ends. CDR3 region: CAISDWAGSDGYTF. As DNA, the CDR3 is TGTGCCATCAGTGACTGGGCAGGGTCGGATGGCTACACCTTC.

This clonotype was seen at least ten times. This chain connects TRBV20-1 to TRBJ1-4, with TRBD1 matching 10 bases. The CDR3 has 16 amino acids. V gave up 4 bases and J gave up 4 bases; unmatched junction bases: 9. The germline gives CDR1 DFQATT, CDR2 SNEGSKA (reference sequence). CDR3 sequence (DNA): TGCAGTGCTATCCGTCGGGACAGGGGTTTTAATGAAAAACTGTTTTTT. It codes for CSAIRRDRGFNEKLFF.

The gene calls are TRBV19 and TRBJ1-2; D might be TRBD1 (6 bases). The V end lost 5 bases, the J end lost 6 bases, and 22 bases lay between the germline ends. The CDR3 sequence is 16 residues long. Germline V CDR1 and CDR2: LNHDA, SQIVND (reference sequence). The CDR3, as DNA: TGTGCCAGTAGTCCACTCCGGGACACTACGTTCAATGGCTACACCTTC. Translated: CASSPLRDTTFNGYTF.

This clonotype was found many times. The chain is built from TRBV30 and TRBJ2-5; 9 bases are a match to TRBD1. Per germline, CDR1 GTSNPN and CDR2 SVGIG (reference sequence). Trimming took 1 base from V and 5 from J; bases not matched to a gene: 8. The CDR3 loop spans 15 amino acids. The CDR3 region has the DNA TGTGCCTGGAGTGCGAGACAGGGGGTTCAGGAGACCCAGTACTTC. Amino acids: CAWSARQGVQETQYF.

The genes are TRBV29-1 and TRBJ2-4, with D maybe TRBD2 (5 bases). The CDR3 has 12 residues. Germline V CDR1 and CDR2: SQVTM, ANQGSEA. Trimming pared 1 base from V and 8 bases from J, leaving 9 bases between. The CDR3 nucleotides are TGCAGCGTTGAAGGCCACGGGGACATTCAGTACTTC. Its translation is CSVEGHGDIQYF.

Of note for this clonotype: Germline is not matched at one junction end, which may reflect a read error. This chain joins TRBV2 and TRBJ2-3; 11 nucleotides match TRBD1. Per the germline V gene, CDR1 is SNHLY and CDR2 is FYNNEI. This CDR3 has 16 amino acids. In DNA form, the CDR3 reads TGTGCCACCAGTGATCGGGGACAGGGGGGGACAGATACGCAGTATTTT. Translating it yields CATSDRGQGGTDTQYF.

This clonotype has a count of ten or more. The chain is built from TRBV5-1 and TRBJ2-2; a possible D gene is TRBD1 (6 bases). V was pared by 0 bases and J by 1 base, with 7 bases between. Germline V lookup: CDR1 SGHRS, CDR2 YFSETQ. The CDR3 totals 15 residues. The CDR3 nucleotides are TGCGCCAGCAGCTTGGTACAGGGGAACACCGGGGAGCTGTTTTTT. This encodes CASSLVQGNTGELFF.

In its sample, this clonotype was seen many times. This sequence may be a read error, since a much larger clone differs from it by one base. The chain recombines TRBV7-8 with TRBJ2-7; D unresolved. V was clipped by 4 bases and J by 2 bases, with 9 bases between them. CDR1 and CDR2 from the germline V gene are SGHVS and FQNEAQ. CDR3 length: 13 amino acids. The CDR3 region is CASSSGGPYEQYF. Written as DNA, the CDR3 is TGTGCCAGCAGCTCGGGTGGGCCCTACGAGCAGTACTTC.

This clonotype was seen a single time. The V and J genes are TRBV29-1 and TRBJ1-1; 8 positions agree with TRBD1. The CDR3 runs 13 residues. V was clipped by 4 bases and J by 5 bases; unmatched bases: 6. Germline CDR1 SQVTM, CDR2 ANQGSEA. In DNA, the CDR3 is TGCAGCGTTGCTACCGACAGGGGAACTGAAGCTTTCTTT. Protein product: CSVATDRGTEAFF.

In the case of this clonotype: Compared with germline, one end of the junction differs, possibly owing to a read error. This chain joins TRBV29-1 and TRBJ2-7, with TRBD2 as a possible D gene (5 bases). This CDR3 contains 12 residues. Looked up from germline, CDR1 is SQVTM and CDR2 is ANQGSEA. The CDR3 reads CSVVANTGELYF. The CDR3 region has the DNA TGCAGCGTTGTTGCGAACACCGGGGAGCTGTACTTC.

The chain links TRBV10-3 to TRBJ1-2, with D possibly TRBD1 on 5 matching bases. V lost 4 bases, J lost 0 bases, and 15 bases lay in between. This CDR3 region has 16 residues. CDR1 and CDR2 (germline): ENHRY, SYGVKD. Written as DNA, the CDR3 is TGTGCCATCAGTGTTGGGGGATCGGGGGCTAACTATGGCTACACCTTC. This sequence encodes CAISVGGSGANYGYTF.

With regard to this clonotype: A read error may explain this, as a much larger clone is one base away. The J gene is TRBJ2-1, the V gene TRBV28; 10 bases agree with TRBD2. The CDR3 covers 14 residues. The germline V gene encodes CDR1 MDHEN and CDR2 SYDVKM. CDR3 in amino acids: CASGFSGRYNEQFF. In DNA form, the CDR3 reads TGTGCCAGCGGTTTTAGCGGGAGGTACAATGAGCAGTTCTTC.

The table lists this clonotype with many counts. The genes are TRBV9 and TRBJ2-5; 7 bases are a match to TRBD2. The CDR3 has 15 amino acids. Germline CDR1 is SGDLS and CDR2 is YYNGEE. J was trimmed by 5 bases and V by 4 bases; bases with no gene match: 11. In nucleotides, the CDR3 is TGTGCCAGCAGCCCCTCAGATGGGGGAGGGGAGACCCAGTACTTC. Residues: CASSPSDGGGETQYF.